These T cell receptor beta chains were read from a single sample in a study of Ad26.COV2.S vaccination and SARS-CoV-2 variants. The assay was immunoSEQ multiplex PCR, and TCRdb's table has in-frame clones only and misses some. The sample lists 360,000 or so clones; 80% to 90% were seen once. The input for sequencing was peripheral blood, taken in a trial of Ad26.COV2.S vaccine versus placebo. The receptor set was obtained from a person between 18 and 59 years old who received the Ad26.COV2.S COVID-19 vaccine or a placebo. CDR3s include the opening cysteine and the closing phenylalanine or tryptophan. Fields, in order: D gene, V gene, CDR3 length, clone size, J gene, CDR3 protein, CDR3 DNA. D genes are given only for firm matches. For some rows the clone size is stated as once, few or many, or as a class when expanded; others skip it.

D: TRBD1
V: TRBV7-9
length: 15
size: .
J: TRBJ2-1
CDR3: CASSSRDRAYNEQFF
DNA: TGTGCCAGCAGCTCCCGGGACAGGGCGTACAATGAGCAGTTCTTC

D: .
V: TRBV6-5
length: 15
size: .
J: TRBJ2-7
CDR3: CASSSSGKYSYEQYF
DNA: TGTGCCAGCAGTTCATCAGGGAAATACTCCTACGAGCAGTACTTC

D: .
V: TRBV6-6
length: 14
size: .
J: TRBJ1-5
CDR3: CASRTRQGNQPQHF
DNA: TGTGCCAGCAGAACTAGACAGGGCAATCAGCCCCAGCATTTT

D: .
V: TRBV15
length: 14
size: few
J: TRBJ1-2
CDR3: CATSSSGGAYGYTF
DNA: TGTGCCACCAGCTCGAGCGGGGGGGCCTATGGCTACACCTTC

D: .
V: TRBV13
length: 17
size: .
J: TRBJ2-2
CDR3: CASSLGRAGLNTGELFF
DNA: TGTGCCAGCAGCTTGGGCCGAGCAGGTTTAAACACCGGGGAGCTGTTTTTT

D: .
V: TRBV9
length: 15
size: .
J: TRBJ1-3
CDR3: CASTDEDVSGNTIYF
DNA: TGTGCCAGCACCGATGAAGATGTCTCTGGAAACACCATATATTTT

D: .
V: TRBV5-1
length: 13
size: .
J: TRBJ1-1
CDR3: CASALGVVTEAFF
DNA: TGCGCCAGCGCCCTTGGGGTTGTGACTGAAGCTTTCTTT

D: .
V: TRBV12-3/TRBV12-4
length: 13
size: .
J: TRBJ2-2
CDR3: CASVLSNTGELFF
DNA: TGTGCCAGTGTACTTAGTAACACCGGGGAGCTGTTTTTT

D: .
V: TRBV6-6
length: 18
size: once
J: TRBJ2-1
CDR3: CASSPQGSAGLIYNEQFF
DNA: TGTGCCAGCAGTCCCCAAGGTTCTGCGGGGCTAATCTACAATGAGCAGTTCTTC

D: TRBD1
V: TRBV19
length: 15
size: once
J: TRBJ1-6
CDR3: CASSSRTGYNSPLHF
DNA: TGTGCCAGTAGTTCCCGGACAGGCTATAATTCACCCCTCCACTTT

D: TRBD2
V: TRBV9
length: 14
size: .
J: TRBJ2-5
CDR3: CASSPGGPEETQYF
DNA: TGTGCCAGCAGCCCGGGGGGGCCGGAAGAGACCCAGTACTTC

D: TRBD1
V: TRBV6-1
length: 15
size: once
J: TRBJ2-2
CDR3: CASSDRGQGTGELFF
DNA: TGTGCCAGCAGTGACAGGGGGCAAGGGACCGGGGAGCTGTTTTTT

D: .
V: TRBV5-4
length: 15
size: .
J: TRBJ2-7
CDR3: CASSLGGPSQVKQYF
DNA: TGTGCCAGCAGCCTGGGGGGCCCGTCCCAGGTGAAGCAGTACTTC

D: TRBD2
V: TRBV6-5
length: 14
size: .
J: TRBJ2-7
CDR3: CASRPSGGAYEQYF
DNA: TGTGCCAGCAGACCTAGCGGGGGGGCTTACGAGCAGTACTTC

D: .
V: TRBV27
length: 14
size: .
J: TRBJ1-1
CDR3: CASSPRTVNTEAFF
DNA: TGTGCCAGCAGTCCCCGGACAGTGAACACTGAAGCTTTCTTT

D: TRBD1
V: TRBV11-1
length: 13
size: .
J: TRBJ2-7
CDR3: CASGRQGSYEQYF
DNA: TGTGCCAGCGGGCGACAGGGGTCGTACGAGCAGTACTTC

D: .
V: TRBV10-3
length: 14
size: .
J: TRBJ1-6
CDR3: CAASGSSYNSPLHF
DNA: TGTGCCGCAAGCGGGAGCTCCTATAATTCACCCCTCCACTTT

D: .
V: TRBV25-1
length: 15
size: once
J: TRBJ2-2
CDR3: CASSVGGEGGAELFF
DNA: TGTGCCAGCAGTGTAGGGGGGGAGGGCGGAGCGGAGCTGTTTTTT

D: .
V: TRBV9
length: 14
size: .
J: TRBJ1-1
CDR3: CASSVEAGNTEAFF
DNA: TGTGCCAGCAGCGTAGAGGCGGGTAATACTGAAGCTTTCTTT

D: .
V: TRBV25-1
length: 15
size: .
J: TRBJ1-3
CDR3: CASSDYRGPGNTIYF
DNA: TGTGCCAGCAGTGATTACCGAGGGCCTGGAAACACCATATATTTT

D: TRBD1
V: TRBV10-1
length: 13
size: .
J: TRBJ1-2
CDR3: CASSLTGDYGYTF
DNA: TGCGCCAGCAGTCTGACAGGGGACTATGGCTACACCTTC

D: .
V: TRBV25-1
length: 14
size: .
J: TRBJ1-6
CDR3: CASSDTIYNSPLHF
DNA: TGTGCCAGCAGTGATACTATTTATAATTCACCCCTCCACTTT

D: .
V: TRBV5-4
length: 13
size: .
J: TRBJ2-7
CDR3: CASSLETNIGQYF
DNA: TGTGCCAGCAGCTTGGAGACCAACATCGGGCAGTACTTC

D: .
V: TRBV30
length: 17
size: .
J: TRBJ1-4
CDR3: CAWSVSRSLMGDEKLFF
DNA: TGTGCCTGGAGTGTAAGTAGGAGCCTAATGGGCGATGAAAAACTGTTTTTT

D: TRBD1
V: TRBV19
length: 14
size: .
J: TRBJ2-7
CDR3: CASSNNRGSYEQYF
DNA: TGTGCCAGTAGTAATAACAGGGGGTCCTACGAGCAGTACTTC

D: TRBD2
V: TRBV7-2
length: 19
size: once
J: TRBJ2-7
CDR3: CASSLEPSGGIRSSYEQYF
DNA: TGTGCCAGCAGCTTAGAACCTAGCGGGGGGATCCGTAGCTCCTACGAGCAGTACTTC

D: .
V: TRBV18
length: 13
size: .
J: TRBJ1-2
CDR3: CASSPQDYYGYTF
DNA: TGTGCCAGCTCACCTCAAGATTACTATGGCTACACCTTC

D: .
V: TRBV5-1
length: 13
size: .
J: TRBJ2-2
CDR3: CASSRGATGELFF
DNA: TGCGCCAGCAGCAGAGGGGCCACCGGGGAGCTGTTTTTT

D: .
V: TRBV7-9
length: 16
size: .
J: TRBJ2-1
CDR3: CASSPAGWGPTNEQFF
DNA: TGTGCCAGCAGCCCCGCCGGCTGGGGGCCGACGAATGAGCAGTTCTTC

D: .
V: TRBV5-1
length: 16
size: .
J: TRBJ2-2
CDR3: CASSLSGGPNTGELFF
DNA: TGCGCCAGCAGCTTATCGGGGGGCCCTAACACCGGGGAGCTGTTTTTT

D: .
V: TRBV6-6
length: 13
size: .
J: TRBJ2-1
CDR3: CASSYRGHNEQFF
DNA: TGTGCCAGCAGTTACCGGGGGCACAATGAGCAGTTCTTC

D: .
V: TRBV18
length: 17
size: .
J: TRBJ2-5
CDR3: CASSPRSSSDSGETQYF
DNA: TGTGCCAGCTCACCACGGTCGAGTAGCGACTCCGGCGAGACCCAGTACTTC

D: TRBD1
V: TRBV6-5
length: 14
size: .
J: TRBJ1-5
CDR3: CASRRGQWDKPQHF
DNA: TGTGCCAGCAGGAGGGGGCAGTGGGACAAGCCCCAGCATTTT

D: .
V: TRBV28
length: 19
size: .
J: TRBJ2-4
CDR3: CASIKRGPRIEVAKNIQYF
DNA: TGTGCCAGCATCAAGAGGGGTCCCCGAATCGAAGTAGCCAAAAACATTCAGTACTTC

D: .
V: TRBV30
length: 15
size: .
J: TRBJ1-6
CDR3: CAWTNGRTDNSPLHF
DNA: TGTGCCTGGACTAATGGGAGGACAGATAATTCACCCCTCCACTTT

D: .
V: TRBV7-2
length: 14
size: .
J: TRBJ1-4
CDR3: CASSIGSWGEKLFF
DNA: TGTGCCAGCAGCATAGGGTCCTGGGGGGAAAAACTGTTTTTT

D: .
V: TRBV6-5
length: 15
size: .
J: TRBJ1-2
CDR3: CASRQDPNPNYGYTF
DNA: TGTGCCAGCAGGCAGGATCCCAACCCCAACTATGGCTACACCTTC

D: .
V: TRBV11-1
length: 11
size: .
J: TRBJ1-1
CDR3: CASSLEAEAFF
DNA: TGTGCCAGCAGCTTAGAGGCAGAAGCTTTCTTT

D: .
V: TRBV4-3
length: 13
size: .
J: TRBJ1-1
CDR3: CASSQDRGPEAFF
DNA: TGCGCCAGCAGCCAAGACAGGGGTCCTGAAGCTTTCTTT

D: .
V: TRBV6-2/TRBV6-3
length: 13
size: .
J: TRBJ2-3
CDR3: CASSSRGTDTQYF
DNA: TGTGCCAGCAGTTCTAGGGGCACAGATACGCAGTATTTT

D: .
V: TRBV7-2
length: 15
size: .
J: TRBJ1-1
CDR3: CASSLDRLMNTEAFF
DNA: TGTGCCAGCAGCTTAGATCGCCTCATGAACACTGAGGCTTTCTTT

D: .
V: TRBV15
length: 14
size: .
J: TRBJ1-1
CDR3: CATSRDGKNTEAFF
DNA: TGTGCCACCAGCAGAGATGGCAAGAACACTGAAGCTTTCTTT

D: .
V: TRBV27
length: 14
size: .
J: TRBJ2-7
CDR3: CASSPLTGIYEQYF
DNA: TGTGCCAGCAGTCCTTTGACAGGAATCTACGAGCAGTACTTC

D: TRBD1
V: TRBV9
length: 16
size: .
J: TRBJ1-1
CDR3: CASTKGRTGPDTEAFF
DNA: TGTGCCAGCACCAAGGGTCGGACAGGGCCGGACACTGAAGCTTTCTTT

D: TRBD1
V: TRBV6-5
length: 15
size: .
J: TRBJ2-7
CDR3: CASSYPGTGRYEQYF
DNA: TGTGCCAGCAGTTACCCTGGGACAGGGCGGTACGAGCAGTACTTC

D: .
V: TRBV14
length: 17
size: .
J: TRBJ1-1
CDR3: CASSQLYSPGMNTEAFF
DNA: TGTGCCAGCAGCCAATTATATTCCCCGGGCATGAACACTGAAGCTTTCTTT

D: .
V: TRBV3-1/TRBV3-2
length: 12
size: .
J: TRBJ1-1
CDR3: CASRRQNTEAFF
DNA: TGTGCCAGCAGGCGACAGAACACTGAAGCTTTCTTT

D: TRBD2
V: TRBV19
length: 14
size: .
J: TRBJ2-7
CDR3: CASSKVGGDDEQYF
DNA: TGTGCCAGTAGTAAGGTCGGGGGGGATGACGAGCAGTACTTC

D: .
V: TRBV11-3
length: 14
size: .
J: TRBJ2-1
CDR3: CASSPTRGADEQFF
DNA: TGTGCCAGCAGCCCCACACGGGGGGCCGATGAGCAGTTCTTC

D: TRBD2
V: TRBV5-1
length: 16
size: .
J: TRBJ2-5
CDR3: CASSLGNSGIQETQYF
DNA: TGCGCCAGCAGCTTAGGGAATAGCGGGATCCAAGAGACCCAGTACTTC

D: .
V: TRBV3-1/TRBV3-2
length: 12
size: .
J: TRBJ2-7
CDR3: CASSQGSYEQYF
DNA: TGTGCCAGCAGCCAGGGCTCCTACGAGCAGTACTTC